The rows below give T cell receptor beta chains drawn from one sample of a study of CD8 T cells in ankylosing spondylitis. A single record per CDR3 protein comes from TCRdb applying MiXCR to the 5' RACE reads. Here the sample spans roughly 100,000 distinct CDR3 sequences, roughly 8.3% being singletons. Input material: blood, either unsorted or a sorted T cell fraction (not recorded which). These receptors were obtained from a male donor with ankylosing spondylitis or in good health (not recorded which). Both conserved end residues are part of each CDR3. A D gene is named only where the DNA matches it firmly. Rows give clone size only sometimes, using once, few, many, or a class for an expanded clone.

TRBJ2-3	NA	TRBV3-1	many	13	CASSQGDSYTQYF	TGTGCCAGCAGCCAAGGAGACTCTTATACGCAGTATTTT
TRBJ2-1	TRBD2	TRBV11-2	many	20	CASSLKTSGSGFGSYNEQFF	TGTGCCAGCAGCCTAAAGACTAGCGGGAGTGGCTTTGGGTCCTACAATGAGCAGTTCTTC
TRBJ2-7	TRBD1	TRBV7-2	many	14	CASQLGQSSYEQYF	TGTGCCAGCCAATTGGGACAGAGCTCCTACGAGCAGTACTTC
TRBJ1-1	NA	TRBV7-2	many	15	CASSLVPPRIAEAFF	TGTGCCAGCAGCCTAGTCCCGCCGCGAATCGCTGAAGCTTTCTTT
TRBJ2-1	TRBD1	TRBV12-3/TRBV12-4	many	15	CASSFGQGAGYEQFF	TGTGCCAGCAGTTTTGGACAGGGGGCAGGTTATGAGCAGTTCTTC
TRBJ1-5	TRBD1	TRBV4-3	many	14	CASSAGTANQPQHF	TGCGCCAGCAGCGCCGGGACAGCTAATCAGCCCCAGCATTTT
TRBJ2-2	NA	TRBV5-5	NA	16	CASRAQQATRTGELFF	TGTGCCAGCAGGGCCCAACAGGCCACGAGAACCGGGGAGCTGTTTTTT
TRBJ2-7	NA	TRBV7-8	many	14	CASSLKRTSYEQYF	TGTGCCAGCAGCTTAAAGCGGACCTCCTACGAGCAGTACTTC
TRBJ2-3	TRBD2	TRBV10-1	few	14	CASSEGGRTDTQYF	TGCGCCAGCAGTGAGGGCGGGAGGACCGATACGCAGTATTTT
TRBJ2-7	NA	TRBV3-1	NA	18	CASCPPRAQGLRTYEQYF	TGTGCCAGCTGCCCACCCAGAGCCCAGGGACTGCGGACCTACGAGCAGTACTTC
TRBJ2-2	NA	TRBV6-1	many	13	CASSPTSQGELFF	TGTGCCAGCAGCCCGACTAGTCAGGGGGAGCTGTTTTTT
TRBJ1-3	NA	TRBV7-9	few	11	CASPEGSAVYF	TGTGCCAGCCCGGAAGGGTCCGCTGTATATTTT
TRBJ2-1	NA	TRBV20-1	many	15	CSARDRGDPYNEQFF	TGCAGTGCTAGAGATAGGGGGGACCCCTACAATGAGCAGTTCTTC
TRBJ2-3	NA	TRBV5-1	many	16	CASSLQGAGWTDTQYF	TGCGCCAGCAGCTTGCAAGGGGCAGGGTGGACAGATACGCAGTATTTT
TRBJ2-2	NA	TRBV12-3/TRBV12-4	many	14	CASSRGVDTGELFF	TGTGCCAGCTCCCGAGGGGTCGACACCGGGGAGCTGTTTTTT
TRBJ2-1	TRBD2	TRBV19	NA	15	CASSIGGGPYNEQFF	TGTGCCAGTAGTATAGGGGGAGGGCCCTACAATGAGCAGTTCTTC
TRBJ2-1	NA	TRBV5-4	NA	16	CASSLWGWSSYNEQFF	TGTGCCAGCAGCTTGTGGGGGTGGAGCTCCTACAATGAGCAGTTCTTC
TRBJ1-1	TRBD1	TRBV6-2/TRBV6-3	many	14	CASSLRQGDTEAFF	TGTGCCAGCAGTCTTAGACAGGGCGACACTGAAGCTTTCTTT
TRBJ2-3	TRBD2	TRBV20-1	many	19	CSARDLRLAGATSTDTQYF	TGCAGTGCTAGAGATCTTAGACTAGCGGGAGCTACTAGCACAGATACGCAGTATTTT
TRBJ2-7	NA	TRBV12-5	NA	15	CASGLLQGGSREQYF	TGTGCTAGTGGTTTGCTACAGGGAGGGTCGCGAGAGCAGTACTTC
TRBJ2-7	NA	TRBV10-3	many	13	CAISESSRDEQYF	TGTGCCATCAGTGAGTCTTCCCGCGACGAGCAGTACTTC
TRBJ1-2	NA	TRBV5-1	many	14	CASSPTAAAYGYTF	TGCGCCAGCAGCCCGACTGCCGCGGCCTATGGCTACACCTTC
TRBJ1-1	NA	TRBV20-1	many	14	CSARFWGGNTEAFF	TGCAGTGCTAGATTCTGGGGGGGTAACACTGAAGCTTTCTTT
TRBJ2-1	NA	TRBV11-3	many	15	CASSLTGWPNNEQFF	TGTGCCAGCAGCTTAACGGGGTGGCCGAACAATGAGCAGTTCTTC
TRBJ2-3	TRBD2	TRBV20-1	many	19	CSAGQWTSGTTDSTDTQYF	TGCAGTGCTGGACAATGGACTAGCGGGACCACCGACTCCACAGATACGCAGTATTTT
TRBJ2-5	NA	TRBV7-8	NA	14	CASSLNRVWETQYF	TGTGCCAGCAGCTTAAACAGGGTATGGGAGACCCAGTACTTC
TRBJ2-4	NA	TRBV12-3/TRBV12-4	NA	13	CASSRAAKNIQYF	TGTGCCAGCAGCAGGGCGGCCAAAAACATTCAGTACTTC
TRBJ2-7	NA	TRBV12-3/TRBV12-4	many	14	CASSLVEVPSEQYF	TGTGCCAGCAGTTTAGTGGAGGTGCCCTCCGAGCAGTACTTC
TRBJ1-5	NA	TRBV7-9	many	15	CASSSWGAKNQPQHF	TGTGCCAGCAGCTCATGGGGGGCAAAAAATCAGCCCCAGCATTTT